Following are 2 T cell receptor beta chains from one sample sequenced in a study of T cells in women clearing cervical HPV infection. Only in-frame clones appear in the TCRdb table, and some are missing; sequencing was by immunoSEQ multiplex PCR. Its listing shows tens of thousands of clones. Sequences were obtained from blood buffy coat. These receptors all stem from a woman aged 18 to 75 with a cervical HPV16 infection that either progressed to CIN3+ or cleared (not recorded which).

Comment on this clone: Read data end 3 residues before the CDR3 end; the end is taken from the germline J gene. V usage is TRBV20-1 and J usage is TRBJ1-5, with 7 bases fitting TRBD1. CDR1 and CDR2 from the germline V gene are DFQATT and SNEGSKA (reference sequence). The CDR3 spans 14 residues. With V trimmed by 3 bases and J by 5 bases, 7 bases remained unmatched. The CDR3 here is CSASDRARDQPQHF. CDR3 DNA, as far as it was read: TGCAGTGCTAGCGACAGGGCTCGGGATCAGCCC.

A note on this clone: The CDR3 end lies 3 residues beyond the end of the read and is filled in from the germline J gene. The chain has TRBV2 and TRBJ1-5, with 9 bases matching TRBD1. Per germline, CDR1 SNHLY and CDR2 FYNNEI. Unmatched junction bases numbered 5, after V lost 6 bases and J lost 2 bases. This CDR3 spans 15 amino acids. CDR3 loop: CASRGTGWGNQPQHF. The part of the CDR3 DNA that was read is TGTGCCAGCAGGGGGACAGGGTGGGGCAATCAGCCC.